Below, 12 T cell receptor beta chains from the same sample are listed, as sequenced in a study of molecular identifiers for immune sequencing clone quantification (dated by TCRdb to between 2017 and 2018). The method was PCR. Sequencing relied on a NextSeq 500. TCRdb trimmed public reads at Q25 via fastp, called clones via MiXCR and kept in-frame beta chains. Rows with one shared CDR3 protein collapse into an entry with the most common genes and DNA. Recorded for this sample are hundreds of thousands of distinct CDR3 sequences; 25% of them occurred a single time. The ten largest clones add up to 0.7% to 0.95% of the sample. The material sequenced was naive CD8+ T cells from blood, with Jurkat cell RNA spiked in. The sample's cell subset or site label, decoded: FACS-sorted CD8+CD4-CCR7+CD45RA+ naive T cells. These receptors were taken from a human donor in good health. Some libraries in this study had Jurkat cell RNA spiked in.

This clonotype was counted many times. The gene calls are TRBV6-2 or TRBV6-3 and TRBJ1-1; tentative D call: TRBD1 (6 bases). Trimming took 5 bases from V and 0 from J, leaving 13 bases between them. Per the germline V gene, CDR1 is MNHEY and CDR2 is SVGEGT. This CDR3 is built from 15 residues. The CDR3 sequence is CASSGRGYLNTEAFF. As DNA, the CDR3 is TGTGCCAGCAGTGGAAGGGGGTACCTGAACACTGAAGCTTTCTTT.

This clonotype has only a few counts. V and J are TRBV27 and TRBJ2-7; 8 positions agree with TRBD1. There are 14 residues in the CDR3. Germline trimming cut 5 bases from V and 1 base from J; bases unmatched to any gene: 4. Germline values: CDR1 MNHEY, CDR2 SMNVEV (reference sequence). CDR3 sequence (DNA): TGTGCCAGCAGTAACAACAGGGGGTCCTACGAGCAGTACTTC. It translates to CASSNNRGSYEQYF.

This rearrangement joins TRBV10-3 to TRBJ2-7; 10 nucleotides agree with TRBD2. Germline CDR1 and CDR2: ENHRY and SYGVKD. After removal of 8 bases from V and 2 bases from J, the junction contained 6 bases not matched to a gene. This CDR3 region has 14 residues. CDR3 bases: TGTGCCATCGCAGGGACTAGCGATACCTACGAGCAGTACTTC. It specifies CAIAGTSDTYEQYF.

V is TRBV27 and J is TRBJ2-1; 10 nucleotides line up with TRBD2. Trimming cost V 5 bases and J 10 bases; bases outside gene matches: 8. The germline V gene has CDR1 MNHEY and CDR2 SMNVEV (reference sequence). The CDR3 length is 14 residues. The CDR3 loop reads CASSEVAGGNEQFF. Here the CDR3 DNA reads TGTGCCAGCAGTGAGGTAGCGGGGGGAAACGAGCAGTTCTTC.

V usage is TRBV19 and J usage is TRBJ1-6; unclear D gene. The CDR3 has 12 residues. The ends were cut back, 5 bases at V and 14 bases at J, with 13 bases in the middle. From germline, CDR1 is LNHDA and CDR2 SQIVND (reference sequence). In nucleotides, the CDR3 is TGTGCCAGTAGTGCCACTCCTATCACCCTCCACTTT. It is translated as CASSATPITLHF.

In this sample, this clonotype turned up a few times. This chain connects TRBV5-6 to TRBJ2-7; D perhaps matches TRBD2 (6 bases). The germline V and J ends were trimmed by 1 base and 0 bases, with 8 bases remaining between them. The CDR3 sequence is 14 residues long. Germline V gives CDR1 SGHDT, CDR2 YYEEEE. The CDR3, as DNA: TGTGCCAGCAGCTTGTGGGGGGTCTCCTACGAGCAGTACTTC. This sequence encodes CASSLWGVSYEQYF.

This clonotype was detected ten times or more. The chain links TRBV19 to TRBJ2-3, with 7 bases lining up with TRBD2. V gave up 2 bases and J gave up 1 base; unmatched junction bases: 3. Germline V lookup: CDR1 LNHDA, CDR2 SQIVND (reference sequence). The length of the CDR3 is 15 residues. The CDR3, as DNA: TGTGCCAGTAGTATACTCGCGGGGGGCACAGATACGCAGTATTTT. This translates into CASSILAGGTDTQYF.

This clonotype was recorded many times. The CDR3 DNA reads as TGCAGTGCCGACGAGTACTCCTACGAGCAGTACTTC. Amino acids: CSADEYSYEQYF. The chain uses TRBV20-1 and TRBJ2-7, with D unclear. V lost 6 bases, J lost 0 bases, and 9 bases lay in between. CDR3 size: 12 residues. Germline lookup yields CDR1 DFQATT and CDR2 SNEGSKA (reference sequence).

In its sample, this clonotype was seen many times. The chain links TRBV7-6 to TRBJ1-1, with a weak D call TRBD1 (5 bases). Per germline, CDR1 SGHVS and CDR2 FNYEAQ. V was pared by 1 base and J by 2 bases, with 11 bases between. The CDR3 length is 15 residues. The CDR3: CASSLGAGLNTEAFF. In nucleotides, the CDR3 is TGTGCCAGCAGCTTAGGGGCAGGGCTTAACACTGAAGCTTTCTTT.

This clonotype was counted a few times. The chain uses TRBV5-4 and TRBJ2-1, with D unclear. Germline CDR1 is SGHNT and CDR2 is YYREEE (reference sequence). There are 13 residues in the CDR3. V lost 5 bases, J lost 0 bases, and 6 bases lay in between. The CDR3 loop reads CASRADSYNEQFF. The CDR3 DNA reads as TGTGCCAGCAGGGCGGACTCCTACAATGAGCAGTTCTTC. The full variable domain, in which reference TRBV5-4 and TRBJ2-1 provide the parts outside the CDR3, is ETGVTQSPTHLIKTRGQQVTLRCSSQSGHNTVSWYQQALGQGPQFIFQYYREEENGRGNFPPRFSGLQFPNYSSELNVNALELDDSALYLCASRADSYNEQFFGPGTRLTVL.

Concerning this clonotype: A read error may explain this, as a much larger clone is one base away. CDR3 sequence: CASSSLGQGANTEAFF. The CDR3 nucleotides read TGCGCCAGCAGCTCTCTCGGACAGGGGGCTAACACTGAAGCTTTCTTT. The gene calls are TRBV5-1 and TRBJ1-1, with TRBD1 matching 11 bases. The V and J ends lost 3 bases and 2 bases, in that order; junction bases with no gene match: 6. The CDR3 spans 16 residues. The germline gives CDR1 SGHRS, CDR2 YFSETQ.

The chain recombines TRBV3-1 with TRBJ1-4, with TRBD1 as a possible D gene (5 bases). The CDR3 totals 17 residues. V lost 2 bases, J lost 10 bases, and 23 bases lay in between. Looked up from germline, CDR1 is LGHDT and CDR2 is YNNKEL (reference sequence). The CDR3 is CASSQSGTGEARGKLFF. In DNA form, the CDR3 reads TGTGCCAGCAGCCAATCGGGGACTGGTGAAGCGAGGGGAAAACTGTTTTTT.